This T cell receptor (beta chain) was captured in a study of response to subunit inactivated influenza vaccine. Findings of the study overall: Each seasonal influenza vaccination recruits few new T cells, the authors suggested.

A note on this clonotype: Its antigen remains unidentified.

TCRdb fed the RT-PCR reads into MiXCR, producing one record per CDR3 protein. The data show under 200,000 distinct CDR3 sequences, with approximately 11% seen just once and roughly 36% held by the top ten. The sample in question was CD8+ T cells sorted from PBMCs, obtained less than 30 months after vaccination. The TCR comes from a man aged 45 to 70 who received an inactivated influenza vaccine.

CDR3 coding DNA: TGTGCCATCAGAGCTCCGGGACAGGGACTCGAGGGCGTCTACACCTTC. Protein sequence: CAIRAPGQGLEGVYTF. The chain has TRBV10-3 and TRBJ1-2, with 9 positions matching TRBD1. The CDR3 spans 16 residues. Germline assignment: CDR1 ENHRY and CDR2 SYGVKD. V lost 6 bases and J lost 10; bases outside the gene matches: 18.